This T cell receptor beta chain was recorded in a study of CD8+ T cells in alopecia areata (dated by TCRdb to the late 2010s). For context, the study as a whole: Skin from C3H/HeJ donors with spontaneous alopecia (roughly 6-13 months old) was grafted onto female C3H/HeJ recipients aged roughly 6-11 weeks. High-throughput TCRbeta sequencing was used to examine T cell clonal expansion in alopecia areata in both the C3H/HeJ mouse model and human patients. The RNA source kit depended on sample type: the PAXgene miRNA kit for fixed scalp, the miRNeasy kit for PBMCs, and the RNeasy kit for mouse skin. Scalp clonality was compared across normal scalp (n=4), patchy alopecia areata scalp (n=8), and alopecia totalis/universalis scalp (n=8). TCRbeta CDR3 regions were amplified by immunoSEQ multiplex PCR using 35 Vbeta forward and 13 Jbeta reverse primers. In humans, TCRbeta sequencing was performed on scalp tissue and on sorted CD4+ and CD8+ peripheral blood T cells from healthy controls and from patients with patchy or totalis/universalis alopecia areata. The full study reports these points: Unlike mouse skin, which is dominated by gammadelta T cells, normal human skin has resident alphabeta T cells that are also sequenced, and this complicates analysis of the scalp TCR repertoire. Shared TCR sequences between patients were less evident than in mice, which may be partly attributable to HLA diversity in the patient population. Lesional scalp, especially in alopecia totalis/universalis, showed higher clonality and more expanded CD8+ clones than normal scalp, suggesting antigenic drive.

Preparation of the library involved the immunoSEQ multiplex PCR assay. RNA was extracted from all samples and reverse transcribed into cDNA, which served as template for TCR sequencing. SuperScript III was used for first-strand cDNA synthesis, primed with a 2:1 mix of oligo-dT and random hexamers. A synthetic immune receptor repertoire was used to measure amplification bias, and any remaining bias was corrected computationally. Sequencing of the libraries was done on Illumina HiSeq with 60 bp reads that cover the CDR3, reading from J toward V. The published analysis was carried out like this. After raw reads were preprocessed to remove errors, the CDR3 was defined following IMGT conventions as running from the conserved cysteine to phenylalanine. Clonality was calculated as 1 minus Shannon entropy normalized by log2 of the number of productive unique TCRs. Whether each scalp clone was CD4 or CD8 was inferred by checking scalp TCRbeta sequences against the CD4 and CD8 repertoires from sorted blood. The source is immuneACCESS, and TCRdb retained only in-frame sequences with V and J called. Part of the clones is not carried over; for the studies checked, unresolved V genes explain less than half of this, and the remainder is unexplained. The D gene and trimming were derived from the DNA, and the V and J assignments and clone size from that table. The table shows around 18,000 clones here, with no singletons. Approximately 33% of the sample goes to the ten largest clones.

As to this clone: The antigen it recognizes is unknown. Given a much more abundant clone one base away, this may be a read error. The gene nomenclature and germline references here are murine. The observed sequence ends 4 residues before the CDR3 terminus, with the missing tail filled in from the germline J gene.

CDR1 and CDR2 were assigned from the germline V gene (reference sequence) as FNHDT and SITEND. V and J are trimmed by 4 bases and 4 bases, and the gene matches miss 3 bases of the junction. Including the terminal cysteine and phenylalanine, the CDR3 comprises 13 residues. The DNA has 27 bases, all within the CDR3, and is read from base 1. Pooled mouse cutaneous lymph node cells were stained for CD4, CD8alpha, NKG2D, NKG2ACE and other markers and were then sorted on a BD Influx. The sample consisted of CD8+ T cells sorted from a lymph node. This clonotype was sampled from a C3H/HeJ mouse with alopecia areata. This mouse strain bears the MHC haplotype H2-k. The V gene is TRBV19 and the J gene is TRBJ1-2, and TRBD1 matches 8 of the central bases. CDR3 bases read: TGTGCCAGCAGTTTTACAGGGGGCTCC. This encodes CASSFTGGS. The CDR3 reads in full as CASSFTGGSDYTF.